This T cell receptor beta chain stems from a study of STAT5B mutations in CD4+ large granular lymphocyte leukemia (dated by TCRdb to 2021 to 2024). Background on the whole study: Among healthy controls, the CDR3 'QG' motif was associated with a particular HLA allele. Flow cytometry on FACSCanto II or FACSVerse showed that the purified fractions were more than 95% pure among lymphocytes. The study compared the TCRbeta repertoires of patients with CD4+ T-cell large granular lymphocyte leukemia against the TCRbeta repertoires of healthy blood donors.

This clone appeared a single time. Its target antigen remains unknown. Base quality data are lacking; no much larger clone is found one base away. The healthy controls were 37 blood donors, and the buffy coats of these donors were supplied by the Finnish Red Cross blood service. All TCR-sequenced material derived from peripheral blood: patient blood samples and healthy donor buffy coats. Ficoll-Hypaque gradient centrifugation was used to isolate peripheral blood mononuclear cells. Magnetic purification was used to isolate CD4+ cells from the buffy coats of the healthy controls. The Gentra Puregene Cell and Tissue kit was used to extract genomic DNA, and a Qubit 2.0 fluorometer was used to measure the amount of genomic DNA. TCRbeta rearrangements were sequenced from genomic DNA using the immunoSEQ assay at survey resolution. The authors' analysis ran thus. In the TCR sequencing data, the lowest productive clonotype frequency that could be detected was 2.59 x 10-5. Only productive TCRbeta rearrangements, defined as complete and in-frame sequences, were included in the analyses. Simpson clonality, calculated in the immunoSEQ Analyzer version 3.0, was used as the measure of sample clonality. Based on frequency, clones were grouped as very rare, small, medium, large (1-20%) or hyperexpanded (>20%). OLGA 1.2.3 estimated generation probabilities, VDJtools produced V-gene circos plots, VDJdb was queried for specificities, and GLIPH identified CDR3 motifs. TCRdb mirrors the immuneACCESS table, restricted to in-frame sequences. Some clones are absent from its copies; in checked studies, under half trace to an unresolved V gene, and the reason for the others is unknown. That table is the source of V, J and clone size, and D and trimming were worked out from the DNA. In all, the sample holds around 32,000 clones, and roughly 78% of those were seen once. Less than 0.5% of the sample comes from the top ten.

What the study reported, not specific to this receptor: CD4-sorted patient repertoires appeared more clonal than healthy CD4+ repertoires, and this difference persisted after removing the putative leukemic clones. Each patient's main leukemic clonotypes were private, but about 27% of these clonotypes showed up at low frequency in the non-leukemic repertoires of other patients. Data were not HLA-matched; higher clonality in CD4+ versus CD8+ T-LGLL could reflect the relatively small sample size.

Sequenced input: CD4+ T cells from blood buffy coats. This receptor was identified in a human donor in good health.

In nucleotides, the sequence is TGTGCCAGCAGTTACGGGCTAGCAACTAATGAAAAACTGTTTTTT. Its product reads: CASSYGLATNEKLFF. In this chain, TRBV6-5 is recombined with TRBJ1-4; no D gene call is confident. Including the terminal cysteine and phenylalanine, the CDR3 comprises 15 residues. The only DNA kept is the CDR3, 45 bases in frame from the first base. CDR1 and CDR2 are drawn from the germline V gene: MNHEY, SVGAGI. V drops 2 bases and J drops 0 bases, leaving 7 bases in between.